The 5 T cell receptor beta chains below all came from one sample that was sequenced in a study of T cell responses to AZD1222 COVID-19 vaccine. Using immunoSEQ multiplex PCR, the repertoire was profiled, and TCRdb retains in-frame clones only, with some absent. Of some 130,000 clones in the sample, 93% were seen once. The input for sequencing was peripheral blood, taken on day 0 of AZD1222 vaccination. The source of these receptors is an adult in good health.

The chain has TRBV11-3 and TRBJ2-5; either TRBD1 or TRBD2 may fit D (5 bases each). V was clipped by 5 bases and J by 1 base, with 17 bases between them. The CDR3 contains 16 residues. Germline values: CDR1 SGHNT, CDR2 YENEEA. CDR3 sequence: CASSRRQRGRQETQYF. CDR3 sequence (DNA): TGTGCCAGCAGCCGACGACAGAGGGGCCGCCAAGAGACCCAGTACTTC. Variable domain in full (rest from reference TRBV11-3 and TRBJ2-5): EAGVVQSPRYKIIEKKQPVAFWCNPISGHNTLYWYLQNLGQGPELLIRYENEEAVDDSQLPKDRFSAERLKGVDSTLKIQPAELGDSAVYLCASSRRQRGRQETQYFGPGTRLLVL.

This clone was recorded once. The rearrangement joins TRBV10-3 to TRBJ1-4; D is undetermined. The germline CDR1 and CDR2 sequences are ENHRY and SYGVKD. Trimming took off 3 bases at V and 6 bases at J, with 11 bases between the two ends. The CDR3 extends over 14 amino acids. CDR3 coding DNA: TGTGCCATCAGTGAAGGCCCGGTGGATGAAAAACTGTTTTTT. Translation gives CAISEGPVDEKLFF.

J is TRBJ1-2 and V is TRBV6-5; 9 bases map to TRBD1. The CDR3 extends over 13 amino acids. CDR1 and CDR2 from the germline V gene are MNHEY and SVGAGI. V shed 6 bases, J shed 8 bases, and the junction held 7 bases outside the gene matches. The CDR3 reads CASRNRGREGYTF. The CDR3 coding sequence is TGTGCCAGCAGGAACAGGGGGCGCGAGGGCTACACCTTC.

The chain employs TRBV2 and TRBJ2-5; 12 nucleotides agree with TRBD2. Per germline, CDR1 SNHLY and CDR2 FYNNEI. The CDR3 spans 13 residues. V lost 6 bases and J lost 7; bases outside the gene matches: 3. CDR3 nucleotides: TGTGCCAGCAGGCCGGGACTAGCGGGGACCCAGTACTTC. Translated, it gives CASRPGLAGTQYF.

This chain joins TRBV4-1 and TRBJ1-4; D unclear. Trimming cost V 0 bases and J 4 bases, with 9 bases left between them. The CDR3 is made up of 15 amino acids. Germline values: CDR1 MGHRA, CDR2 YSYEKL. This CDR3 reads CASSQDLRINEKLFF. CDR3 nucleotides: TGCGCCAGCAGCCAAGATCTTAGGATTAATGAAAAACTGTTTTTT.